Following are 17 T cell receptor beta chains from one sample sequenced in a study of blood T cells in healthy people across ages. The authors ran a second PCR of about 6 to 12 cycles using a sample-barcoded 5' primer and a J-beta primer mix. MiXCR, run by TCRdb on the 5' RACE reads, gives a single entry per CDR3 protein. Of around 1,000,000 distinct CDR3 sequences detected, about 25% appear once; the ten largest clones hold about 0.69%. The same specimen was also included in a second study, on T cells of mothers and their children.

Material: blood. The receptors were sampled from a girl aged 2 to 9 in good health.

The V gene is TRBV7-6, the J gene TRBJ2-1; 7 bases agree with TRBD2. The CDR3 is 16 amino acids. CDR1 is SGHVS and CDR2 is FNYEAQ in the germline V gene. The trim removed 5 bases at V and 6 bases at J, leaving 13 bases unmatched. In DNA form, the CDR3 reads TGTGCCAGCAGCCCAATAGCCCTAGCGGATTTCAATGAGCAGTTCTTC. It codes for CASSPIALADFNEQFF.

The CDR3 region is CASSQEVASGGTDTQYF. The CDR3 nucleotides read TGCGCCAGCAGCCAAGAGGTGGCTAGCGGGGGGACAGATACGCAGTATTTT. This chain uses TRBV4-3 with TRBJ2-3, with TRBD2 matching over 11 bases. CDR1 is LGHNA and CDR2 is YSLEER in the germline V gene. The V gene end was trimmed by 0 bases and the J gene end by 3 bases; junction bases not matched to a gene: 5. This CDR3 spans 17 amino acids.

This clonotype was observed a few times. The chain links TRBV6-1 to TRBJ1-1; 7 bases fit TRBD1. Losses at the gene ends were 5 bases for V and 1 base for J; bases not matched to a gene: 7. The CDR3 extends over 15 amino acids. Germline assignment: CDR1 MNHNS and CDR2 SASEGT. The CDR3 region is CASSNPRDRNTEAFF. The DNA for the CDR3 is TGTGCCAGCAGTAACCCCCGGGACAGGAACACTGAAGCTTTCTTT.

On this clonotype itself: One end of the junction varies from germline; a read error may be responsible. The chain links TRBV20-1 to TRBJ2-6, with D possibly being TRBD1 (6 bases). This CDR3 has 16 amino acids. The germline V gene has CDR1 DFQATT and CDR2 SNEGSKA (reference sequence). The CDR3 is CSAPYRRQAGADVLTF. The CDR3 DNA sequence: TGCAGTGCTCCTTATAGACGACAGGCTGGGGCCGACGTCCTGACTTTC.

With respect to this clonotype: One junction end does not reproduce the germline sequence, and a read error may be involved. This chain links TRBV19 with TRBJ2-6, with TRBD1 matching over 7 bases. The germline V gene encodes CDR1 LNHDA and CDR2 SQIVND (reference sequence). The length of the CDR3 is 18 residues. CDR3 loop: CASSFKTGSFSGTNVLTF. The CDR3 DNA is TGTGCCAGTAGTTTTAAGACAGGGAGCTTCTCTGGGACCAACGTCCTGACTTTC.

The genes are TRBV9 and TRBJ1-1; D not certain. Trimming left V 0 bases short and J 1 base short, with 7 bases between. CDR1 is SGDLS, CDR2 YYNGEE, per germline. CDR3 size: 14 residues. CDR3 coding DNA: TGTGCCAGCAGCGTAGAAGGGAGGAACACTGAAGCTTTCTTT. Translation gives CASSVEGRNTEAFF.

The V and J genes are TRBV29-1 and TRBJ2-1, with a weak D call TRBD1 (5 bases). Germline V CDR1 and CDR2: SQVTM, ANQGSEA. Trimming stripped 8 bases from V and 10 bases from J, with 21 bases between. The CDR3 totals 13 residues. CDR3 nucleotide sequence: TGCAGCACCGCAGGGTCCGAGATGCGAGAGCAGTTCTTC. This encodes CSTAGSEMREQFF.

This clonotype was counted between two and nine times. This rearrangement joins TRBV3-1 to TRBJ1-2, with a tentative D call TRBD1 (5 bases). There are 14 residues in the CDR3. Germline values: CDR1 LGHDT, CDR2 YNNKEL (reference sequence). V was pared by 6 bases and J by 4 bases, with 15 bases between. Here the CDR3 reads CASRHSFGGYGYTF. The CDR3 DNA follows: TGTGCCAGCAGGCACTCGTTCGGGGGCTATGGCTACACCTTC. Supplemented by reference TRBV3-1 and TRBJ1-2, the full variable domain reads DTAVSQTPKYLVTQMGNDKSIKCEQNLGHDTMYWYKQDSKKFLKIMFSYNNKELIINETVPNRFSPKSPDKAHLNLHINSLELGDSAVYFCASRHSFGGYGYTFGSGTRLTVV.

V usage is TRBV20-1 and J usage is TRBJ2-3; 7 positions match TRBD1. With V trimmed by 3 bases and J by 4 bases, 22 bases remained unmatched. CDR3 size: 19 residues. The germline V gene encodes CDR1 DFQATT and CDR2 SNEGSKA (reference sequence). CDR3 in amino acids: CSASPAIYRGPIVADTQYF. As DNA, the CDR3 is TGCAGTGCTAGTCCCGCTATCTACAGGGGACCAATAGTGGCAGATACGCAGTATTTT.

V is TRBV10-3 and J is TRBJ2-3; TRBD2 matches 7 bases. Germline loops: CDR1 ENHRY, CDR2 SYGVKD. J gave up 6 bases and V 4 bases, and 16 bases lay outside the gene matches. This CDR3 spans 17 amino acids. The CDR3 reads CAISGGPGRATRDTQYF. DNA of the CDR3: TGTGCCATCAGTGGAGGCCCAGGGAGGGCCACACGGGATACGCAGTATTTT.

This clonotype was counted only a few times. The chain couples TRBV12-3 or TRBV12-4 to TRBJ2-6, with a possible D match to TRBD2 (5 bases). Between the trimmed V and J ends, which lost 11 bases and 3 bases, there was a span of 11 bases. CDR3 length: 13 residues. Here the CDR3 reads CACPRVGANVLTF. DNA of the CDR3: TGTGCCTGTCCGCGGGTTGGGGCCAACGTCCTGACTTTC.

The chain's CDR3 is CSENDLARYNEQFF. The CDR3 bases are TGCAGCGAAAACGATCTCGCTCGCTACAATGAGCAGTTCTTC. This rearrangement joins TRBV29-1 to TRBJ2-1; D is ambiguous. Germline CDR1 is SQVTM and CDR2 is ANQGSEA. The length of the CDR3 is 14 residues. V was clipped by 7 bases and J by 3 bases, with 16 bases between them.

This rearrangement joins TRBV25-1 to TRBJ1-1; D is unclear. Trimming stripped 8 bases from V and 5 bases from J, with 12 bases between. Germline V gene sequence: CDR1 MGHDK, CDR2 SYGVNS. CDR3 length equals 12 residues. CDR3 DNA: TGTGCCAGCGCACTCGGCGGGACTGAAGCTTTCTTT. Its translation is CASALGGTEAFF.

This chain joins TRBV28 and TRBJ2-5; D possibly uses TRBD1 or TRBD2 (5 bases each). Trimming took off 6 bases at V and 2 bases at J, with 13 bases between the two ends. This CDR3 contains 14 residues. Germline CDR1 and CDR2: MDHEN and SYDVKM. As DNA, the CDR3 is TGTGCCAGCAGCAGAGGGGCACCTCAAGAGACCCAGTACTTC. Protein product: CASSRGAPQETQYF.

The table lists this clonotype with a few counts. V and J are TRBV6-5 and TRBJ2-3; possible D gene TRBD2, 6 bases. The germline V gene encodes CDR1 MNHEY and CDR2 SVGAGI. Between the trimmed V and J ends, which lost 5 bases and 3 bases, there was a span of 21 bases. The CDR3 totals 17 residues. For the CDR3, the DNA is TGTGCCAGCAGTCTCGAGTCCTACGGGAGTGGAACAGATACGCAGTATTTT. Translation: CASSLESYGSGTDTQYF.

The chain employs TRBV3-1 and TRBJ2-7, with 9 positions matching TRBD2. The V segment lost 4 bases and the J segment 1 base; nucleotides outside the gene matches: 8. The CDR3 totals 16 residues. Germline CDR1 and CDR2: LGHDT and YNNKEL (reference sequence). The CDR3 spells CASSRAPSGESYEQYF. CDR3 in DNA: TGTGCCAGCAGCCGGGCCCCTAGCGGGGAGTCCTACGAGCAGTACTTC.

The V gene is TRBV4-1, the J gene TRBJ2-1; 8 bases are a match to TRBD2. The germline CDR1 and CDR2 sequences are MGHRA and YSYEKL. The length of the CDR3 is 17 residues. Trimming took 4 bases from V and 2 from J; bases not matched to a gene: 10. CDR3 sequence: CASSLNPGLVAYNEQFF. CDR3 DNA sequence: TGCGCCAGCAGCCTTAACCCGGGACTAGTAGCCTACAATGAGCAGTTCTTC.